This is a list of T cell receptor beta chains from one sample in a study of vaccination and CD4 T cells after COVID-19. MiXCR, run by TCRdb on the PCR reads, gives a single entry per CDR3 protein. The sample carries about 19,000 distinct CDR3 sequences, 62% recorded once. The sequencing here drew on CD4+ T cells from blood, taken before SARS-CoV-2 vaccination. The origin of the receptors is a human donor who had recovered from COVID-19. Both conserved end residues are part of each CDR3. D genes are given only for firm matches. The size of a clone is reported for some rows only, either as once, few or many, or as a class for expanded clones.

>NA|TRBJ2-3|TRBD1|TRBV20-1
CSAGDRGSTDTQYF
TGCAGTGCTGGGGACAGGGGTAGCACAGATACGCAGTATTTT
>NA|TRBJ2-2|NA|TRBV30
CAWSVQGRDYRELFF
TGTGCCTGGAGTGTACAGGGCAGGGATTATAGGGAGCTGTTTTTT
>NA|TRBJ1-5|TRBD1|TRBV19
CASSSQDRGIRQPQHF
TGTGCCAGTAGTTCTCAGGACAGGGGAATCCGTCAGCCCCAGCATTTT
>NA|TRBJ2-2|TRBD1|TRBV30
CAWNRDRSTQMNTGELFF
TGTGCCTGGAATCGGGACAGGAGTACTCAAATGAACACCGGGGAGCTGTTTTTT
>NA|TRBJ2-3|TRBD1|TRBV9
CASSSGTGGRDTQYF
TGTGCCAGCAGCTCCGGGACAGGGGGGCGGGATACGCAGTATTTT
>NA|TRBJ2-1|NA|TRBV7-2
CASSSQGNEQFF
TGTGCCAGCAGCTCGCAGGGGAATGAGCAGTTCTTC
>few|TRBJ1-6|NA|TRBV19
CASRSGLNNSPLHF
TGTGCCAGTCGTTCTGGACTGAATAATTCACCCCTCCACTTT
>NA|TRBJ1-5|NA|TRBV12-3/TRBV12-4
CASSIRDGPQHF
TGTGCCAGCAGTATTAGAGATGGGCCCCAGCATTTT
>few|TRBJ2-7|NA|TRBV2
CASSAGRYYEQYF
TGTGCCAGCAGCGCGGGACGCTACTACGAGCAGTACTTC
>NA|TRBJ2-1|NA|TRBV7-9
CASSFPYNEQFF
TGTGCCAGCAGCTTTCCTTACAATGAGCAGTTCTTC
>once|TRBJ2-1|TRBD2|TRBV6-1
CASWASGTNEQFF
TGTGCCAGCTGGGCTAGCGGGACAAATGAGCAGTTCTTC
>NA|TRBJ2-1|TRBD2|TRBV24-1
CATSEVSSGRDNEQFF
TGTGCCACCAGTGAGGTTTCGAGCGGGAGGGACAATGAGCAGTTCTTC
>NA|TRBJ2-7|NA|TRBV25-1
CASSEGRSGRGLTGYEQYF
TGTGCCAGCAGTGAAGGCCGGTCAGGGCGGGGTCTAACAGGATACGAGCAGTACTTC
>NA|TRBJ2-5|TRBD1|TRBV6-2/TRBV6-3
CASSYSIRQGFGETQYF
TGTGCCAGCAGTTACTCGATACGACAGGGCTTCGGGGAGACCCAGTACTTC
>NA|TRBJ1-1|TRBD1|TRBV6-5
CASSSDRVGTEAFF
TGTGCCAGCAGTTCTGACAGGGTGGGCACTGAAGCTTTCTTT
>NA|TRBJ2-2|NA|TRBV6-1
CAISDLRTAGELFF
TGTGCCATCAGTGATCTGAGGACCGCCGGGGAGCTGTTTTTT
>NA|TRBJ1-1|TRBD1|TRBV20-1
CSAVDRGNTEAFF
TGCAGTGCTGTGGACAGGGGGAACACTGAAGCTTTCTTT
>NA|TRBJ2-3|NA|TRBV6-5
CASSYSLATNTDTQYF
TGTGCCAGCAGTTACTCGCTCGCAACTAACACAGATACGCAGTATTTT
>NA|TRBJ1-2|TRBD1|TRBV18
CASSSTYDRGNGYTF
TGTGCCAGCTCATCAACTTACGACAGGGGTAATGGCTACACCTTC
>few|TRBJ2-5|NA|TRBV5-1
CASSLAISKETQYF
TGCGCCAGCAGCTTGGCCATTAGTAAGGAGACCCAGTACTTC
>NA|TRBJ2-5|TRBD1|TRBV7-2
CASSKSGTGGAETQYF
TGTGCCAGCAGTAAATCCGGGACAGGGGGCGCAGAGACCCAGTACTTC
>NA|TRBJ2-5|NA|TRBV5-4
CASSLALQETQYF
TGTGCCAGCAGCTTGGCTTTGCAAGAGACCCAGTACTTC
>few|TRBJ1-5|TRBD1|TRBV6-1
CASSTQGANQPQHF
TGTGCCAGCAGCACCCAGGGGGCCAATCAGCCCCAGCATTTT
>NA|TRBJ1-2|NA|TRBV14
CASSQIGREWNGYTF
TGTGCCAGCAGCCAAATAGGCAGGGAGTGGAATGGCTACACCTTC
>NA|TRBJ2-3|NA|TRBV11-3
CASSLAGGTDTQYF
TGTGCCAGCAGCTTAGCGGGTGGCACAGATACGCAGTATTTT
>NA|TRBJ2-3|NA|TRBV29-1
CSVDLGTRRADTQYF
TGCAGCGTTGACCTTGGGACCCGAAGGGCAGATACGCAGTATTTT
>NA|TRBJ2-3|NA|TRBV27
CASSVQFRGAAGSTDTQYF
TGTGCCAGCAGTGTTCAGTTCCGGGGAGCGGCCGGTAGCACAGATACGCAGTATTTT
>NA|TRBJ1-5|NA|TRBV30
CAWSEGGYNQPQHF
TGTGCCTGGAGCGAAGGGGGGTATAATCAGCCCCAGCATTTT
>NA|TRBJ2-3|NA|TRBV6-2/TRBV6-3
CASRTPTDTQYF
TGTGCCAGCAGGACACCCACAGATACGCAGTATTTT
>NA|TRBJ2-5|TRBD2|TRBV20-1
CSASGGETQYF
TGCAGTGCTAGCGGGGGGGAGACCCAGTACTTC
>few|TRBJ1-2|NA|TRBV19
CASSGTIPGYTF
TGTGCCAGTAGCGGGACCATTCCTGGCTACACCTTC
>NA|TRBJ2-7|TRBD1|TRBV20-1
CSARETGVWNEQYF
TGCAGTGCTAGAGAGACAGGGGTTTGGAACGAGCAGTACTTC
>NA|TRBJ1-5|TRBD1|TRBV28
CASSPPATGSNQPQHF
TGTGCCAGCAGTCCACCGGCGACAGGGAGCAATCAGCCCCAGCATTTT
>NA|TRBJ1-1|NA|TRBV2
CASSDQYRSLGAFF
TGTGCCAGCAGTGATCAGTATCGGTCCTTGGGAGCTTTCTTT
>few|TRBJ2-3|TRBD1|TRBV20-1
CSAGQGVGTDTQYF
TGCAGTGCTGGACAGGGGGTCGGCACAGATACGCAGTATTTT
>NA|TRBJ1-6|NA|TRBV6-5
CASSYQLWTNSPLHF
TGTGCCAGCAGTTACCAACTGTGGACTAATTCACCCCTCCACTTT
>NA|TRBJ2-2|NA|TRBV10-1
CASGEPAGELFF
TGCGCCAGCGGCGAGCCCGCCGGGGAGCTGTTTTTT
>NA|TRBJ1-1|NA|TRBV30
CAWRPLLRDGSTEAFF
TGTGCCTGGCGACCCCTTTTGAGAGACGGTAGCACTGAAGCTTTCTTT
>NA|TRBJ2-7|TRBD2|TRBV20-1
CSARDSSGRASGEQYF
TGCAGTGCTAGAGACTCTAGCGGGAGGGCCTCGGGGGAGCAGTACTTC
>few|TRBJ1-3|TRBD1|TRBV20-1
CSALRQGGSDSSGNTIYF
TGCAGTGCGCTTAGACAGGGGGGTAGCGATTCCTCTGGAAACACCATATATTTT
>NA|TRBJ2-7|TRBD1|TRBV27
CASSPDRDEQYF
TGTGCCAGCAGCCCGGACAGGGACGAGCAGTACTTC
>NA|TRBJ2-3|NA|TRBV12-3/TRBV12-4
CASSLVWRQVADTQYF
TGTGCCAGCAGTTTAGTGTGGAGACAGGTGGCAGATACGCAGTATTTT